This entry describes one TCR beta chain. Its antigen is not known. The sample belongs to a study of cytomegalovirus exposure and HLA in healthy donors. Study observations and caveats: Both high specificity and high sensitivity reportedly marked the classifier's diagnosis of cytomegalovirus status. A few chains tied to CMV proved CMV antigen-specific in vitro.

Data came from immunoSEQ multiplex PCR; TCRdb stores just in-frame clones and leaves some out. The sample holds roughly 100,000 clones, approximately 81% seen once. V shed 8 bases, J shed 6 bases, and the junction held 4 bases outside the gene matches. The CDR3 consists of 12 residues. Germline V gene data show CDR1 as SQVTM and CDR2 as ANQGSEA. This chain connects TRBV29-1 to TRBJ1-4; TRBD1 matches at 9 bases. This receptor was taken from a man aged 18 to 30 in good health and CMV-seropositive. The sequencing sample was made of PBMCs. The CDR3 here is CSTRQGDEKLFF. In DNA, the CDR3 is TGCAGCACTCGACAGGGGGATGAAAAACTGTTTTTT.